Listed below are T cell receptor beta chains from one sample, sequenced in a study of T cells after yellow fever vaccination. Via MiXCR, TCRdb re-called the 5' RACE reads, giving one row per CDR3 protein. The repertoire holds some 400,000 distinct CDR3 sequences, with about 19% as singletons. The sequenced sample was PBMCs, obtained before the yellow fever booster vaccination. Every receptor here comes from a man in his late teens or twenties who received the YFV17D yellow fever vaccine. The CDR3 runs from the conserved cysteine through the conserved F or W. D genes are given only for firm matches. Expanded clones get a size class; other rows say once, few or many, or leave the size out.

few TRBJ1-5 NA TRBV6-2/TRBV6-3 CASNFRGNQPQHF TGTGCCAGCAATTTCCGGGGTAATCAGCCCCAGCATTTT
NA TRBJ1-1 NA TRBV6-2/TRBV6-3 CASSYGGQTEAFF TGTGCCAGCAGTTACGGGGGGCAGACTGAAGCTTTCTTT
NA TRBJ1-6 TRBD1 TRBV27 CASSLFFGTGSSPLHF TGTGCCAGCAGTTTATTTTTCGGGACAGGGAGTTCACCCCTCCACTTT
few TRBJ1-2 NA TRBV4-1 CARSAGTEDYGYTF TGCGCCAGGAGTGCGGGGACGGAGGACTATGGCTACACCTTC
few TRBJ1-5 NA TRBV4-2 CASSQGSGPPGQPQHF TGTGCCAGCAGCCAAGGGAGCGGTCCCCCTGGGCAGCCCCAGCATTTT
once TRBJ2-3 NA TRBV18 CASSPPGTVTDTQYF TGTGCCAGCTCACCACCGGGAACGGTCACAGATACGCAGTATTTT
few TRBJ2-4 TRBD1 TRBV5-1 CASSPGQGRIQYF TGCGCCAGCAGTCCGGGACAGGGCCGCATTCAGTACTTC
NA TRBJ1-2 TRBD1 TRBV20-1 CSAQGGAGGYTF TGCAGTGCGCAAGGGGGCGCGGGGGGCTACACCTTC
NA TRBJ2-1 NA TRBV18 CASSPPTPTYNEQFF TGTGCCAGCTCACCACCAACTCCCACCTACAATGAGCAGTTCTTC
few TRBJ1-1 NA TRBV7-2 CASSLLDTEAFF TGTGCCAGCAGCTTACTGGACACTGAAGCTTTCTTT
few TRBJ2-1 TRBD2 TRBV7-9 CASSFRGGAKGEQFF TGTGCCAGCAGCTTTCGCGGGGGGGCAAAGGGGGAGCAGTTCTTC
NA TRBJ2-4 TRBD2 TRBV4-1 CASSQGVAGGSQYF TGCGCCAGCAGCCAAGGGGTCGCGGGGGGTTCTCAGTACTTC
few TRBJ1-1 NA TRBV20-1 CSARWESTEAFF TGCAGTGCTAGGTGGGAGAGCACTGAAGCTTTCTTT
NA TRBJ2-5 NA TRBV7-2 CASSSDSVETQYF TGTGCCAGCAGCTCCGATAGCGTTGAGACCCAGTACTTC
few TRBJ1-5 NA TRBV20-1 CSARDRRRTGYNQPQHF TGCAGTGCTAGAGATCGGCGGAGGACGGGATACAATCAGCCCCAGCATTTT
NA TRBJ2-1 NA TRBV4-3 CASSPDGSGRSDNEQFF TGCGCCAGCAGCCCGGATGGATCGGGACGGAGTGACAATGAGCAGTTCTTC
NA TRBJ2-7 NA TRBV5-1 CASSLGPQREQYF TGCGCCAGCAGCTTGGGGCCCCAGCGGGAGCAGTACTTC